The clone carrying this TCR beta chain was detected only a few times. This sample stems from a study of identical twins. Each CDR3 protein gets one entry after TCRdb re-called the 5' RACE reads with MiXCR. The sample carries 450,000 to 650,000 distinct CDR3 sequences, roughly 15% recorded once. Healthy Caucasians were all of the donors. The V gene's germline CDR1 is MGHRA and CDR2 YSYEKL. V dropped 0 bases and J dropped 7; count of bases not matched to a gene: 7. The CDR3 runs 16 residues. The same data also went into a second study, on yellow fever vaccine responses in identical twins.

The sample taken for sequencing was CD4+ T cells sorted from blood. This TCR came from a young woman in good health. The V gene is TRBV4-1, the J gene TRBJ2-1; 9 bases agree with TRBD2. The chain's CDR3 is CASSQDRGRAWNEQFF. CDR3 DNA sequence: TGCGCCAGCAGCCAAGATCGCGGGAGGGCCTGGAATGAGCAGTTCTTC.